The rows below give T cell receptor beta chains drawn from one sample of a study of beta chain features in type 1 diabetes. The method was immunoSEQ multiplex PCR; TCRdb's version includes in-frame clones alone and lacks a portion of them. The sample includes 310,000 or so clones, 9.5% to 12% seen only once; the top ten take 0.015%. The sample was naive CD4+ T cells from blood. The receptors stem from a woman in her thirties in good health. The CDR3 runs from the conserved cysteine through the conserved F or W. Rows may omit the clone size; those that give it use once, few, many or a size class.

len: 14; v_gene: TRBV14; abundance: .; j_gene: TRBJ1-2; CDR3aa: CASSRRGGAGGYTF
len: 15; v_gene: TRBV30; abundance: few; j_gene: TRBJ2-7; CDR3aa: CSVSAGRGRGYEQYF
len: 13; v_gene: TRBV10-3; abundance: .; j_gene: TRBJ2-7; CDR3aa: CAKLTGDPDEQYF
len: 14; v_gene: TRBV28; abundance: .; j_gene: TRBJ1-5; CDR3aa: CASSYAGNNQPQHF
len: 14; v_gene: TRBV18; abundance: .; j_gene: TRBJ2-1; CDR3aa: CASSPQDRGHEQFF
len: 16; v_gene: TRBV9; abundance: .; j_gene: TRBJ2-2; CDR3aa: CASSVTGLGGTGELFF
len: 16; v_gene: TRBV19; abundance: few; j_gene: TRBJ2-1; CDR3aa: CASSIKGQSSYNEQFF
len: 18; v_gene: TRBV10-3; abundance: few; j_gene: TRBJ1-5; CDR3aa: CAISDPGQGFRSNQPQHF
len: 15; v_gene: TRBV9; abundance: few; j_gene: TRBJ2-3; CDR3aa: CASSVSGPETDTQYF
len: 12; v_gene: TRBV29-1; abundance: few; j_gene: TRBJ2-7; CDR3aa: CSGQAGTYEQYF
len: 14; v_gene: TRBV27; abundance: .; j_gene: TRBJ2-3; CDR3aa: CASSRTSGTDTQYF
len: 14; v_gene: TRBV6-1; abundance: .; j_gene: TRBJ2-7; CDR3aa: CASSDSLPPYEQYF
len: 15; v_gene: TRBV7-8; abundance: .; j_gene: TRBJ2-7; CDR3aa: CASSDRAGSSYEQYF
len: 16; v_gene: TRBV7-9; abundance: .; j_gene: TRBJ2-1; CDR3aa: CASSRRLADSYNEQFF
len: 17; v_gene: TRBV15; abundance: .; j_gene: TRBJ2-7; CDR3aa: CATSRGVVAGTSYEQYF
len: 13; v_gene: TRBV5-6; abundance: .; j_gene: TRBJ2-1; CDR3aa: CASSWTSGGEQFF
len: 14; v_gene: TRBV27; abundance: .; j_gene: TRBJ2-3; CDR3aa: CASRYPSFADTQYF
len: 15; v_gene: TRBV18; abundance: .; j_gene: TRBJ2-7; CDR3aa: CASSPFREASYEQYF
len: 19; v_gene: TRBV4-2; abundance: .; j_gene: TRBJ2-4; CDR3aa: CASSQDLGGAAGGRDIQYF
len: 16; v_gene: TRBV7-9; abundance: few; j_gene: TRBJ2-2; CDR3aa: CASRARGAGGTGELFF
len: 15; v_gene: TRBV6-1; abundance: .; j_gene: TRBJ2-7; CDR3aa: CASWLAGGRGDEQYF
len: 18; v_gene: TRBV7-3; abundance: .; j_gene: TRBJ2-3; CDR3aa: CASRYRGTVPSATDTQYF
len: 14; v_gene: TRBV5-1; abundance: .; j_gene: TRBJ1-4; CDR3aa: CASSLGQGEGKLFF
len: 14; v_gene: TRBV7-9; abundance: few; j_gene: TRBJ1-4; CDR3aa: CASSETGINEKLFF
len: 15; v_gene: TRBV28; abundance: .; j_gene: TRBJ2-2; CDR3aa: CASRISGTGSGELFF
len: 14; v_gene: TRBV27; abundance: .; j_gene: TRBJ2-7; CDR3aa: CASDGLAGIYEQYF
len: 14; v_gene: TRBV28; abundance: few; j_gene: TRBJ2-7; CDR3aa: CASLGAEVPYEQYF
len: 13; v_gene: TRBV30; abundance: .; j_gene: TRBJ2-1; CDR3aa: CAWSRRSRNEQFF
len: 16; v_gene: TRBV7-6; abundance: .; j_gene: TRBJ2-2; CDR3aa: CASSSGLSANTGELFF
len: 14; v_gene: TRBV2; abundance: few; j_gene: TRBJ1-1; CDR3aa: CASWTGGMNTEAFF
len: 14; v_gene: TRBV4-1; abundance: .; j_gene: TRBJ1-2; CDR3aa: CASSQETGGLGYTF
len: 13; v_gene: TRBV28; abundance: few; j_gene: TRBJ2-3; CDR3aa: CASNNPPADTQYF
len: 13; v_gene: TRBV18; abundance: .; j_gene: TRBJ2-1; CDR3aa: CASSGTGADEQFF
len: 15; v_gene: TRBV6-5; abundance: few; j_gene: TRBJ2-1; CDR3aa: CASSYRLAGVSEQFF
len: 16; v_gene: TRBV21-1; abundance: few; j_gene: TRBJ1-2; CDR3aa: CASSKGQEKTNYGYTF
len: 14; v_gene: TRBV29-1; abundance: .; j_gene: TRBJ2-7; CDR3aa: CSVLTRTLHYEQYF
len: 14; v_gene: TRBV4-2; abundance: .; j_gene: TRBJ2-7; CDR3aa: CASSQEHISYEQYF
len: 19; v_gene: TRBV9; abundance: .; j_gene: TRBJ2-2; CDR3aa: CASSDRDSLSAPGTGELFF
len: 15; v_gene: TRBV5-1; abundance: .; j_gene: TRBJ1-1; CDR3aa: CASSHGQGLNTEAFF
len: 18; v_gene: TRBV28; abundance: .; j_gene: TRBJ2-1; CDR3aa: CASSSPGTSGSSYNEQFF
len: 13; v_gene: TRBV27; abundance: few; j_gene: TRBJ2-7; CDR3aa: CASSSPPGGEQYF
len: 16; v_gene: TRBV18; abundance: few; j_gene: TRBJ2-7; CDR3aa: CASSPPSGRTSYEQYF